The rows below give T cell receptor beta chains drawn from one sample of a study of blood T cell repertoires in COVID-19. Profiled with immunoSEQ multiplex PCR; TCRdb holds only in-frame clones, not every one. The sample holds about 25,000 clones, about 88% seen once. Sequenced input: peripheral blood. These receptors were collected from a human donor in a cohort sampled during active COVID-19. Each CDR3 is given with its conserved first and last residue. Each record gives: V gene, J gene, D gene, CDR3 protein. D genes are given only for firm matches.

TRBV5-6	TRBJ2-7	NA	CASSLVTATYEQYF
TRBV28	TRBJ1-5	NA	CASSSRGGATQPQHF
TRBV10-3	TRBJ2-7	TRBD2	CAISGASGRNYEQYF
TRBV27	TRBJ1-1	NA	CASSLAPTGTEAFF
TRBV6-1	TRBJ1-1	NA	CASSEERGSQAFF
TRBV7-9	TRBJ1-2	NA	CASSSVGVGYTF
TRBV11-2	TRBJ1-2	NA	CASSLDRGGYTF
TRBV24-1	TRBJ2-5	TRBD1	CATSDADRSGETQYF
TRBV3-1/TRBV3-2	TRBJ2-2	NA	CASRRRVGELFF
TRBV6-1	TRBJ1-1	NA	CASSARRENMNTEAFF
TRBV6-5	TRBJ2-7	TRBD2	CASSSSGSPYEQYF
TRBV20-1	TRBJ1-1	NA	CSASQNTEAFF
TRBV10-2	TRBJ2-3	NA	CASKDSVSPDTQYF
TRBV6-5	TRBJ2-1	NA	CASHKEGNEQFF
TRBV30	TRBJ1-4	NA	CAWSNLGATNEKLFF
TRBV11-2	TRBJ2-1	TRBD2	CASSFSASGGAEYNEQFF
TRBV7-9	TRBJ1-2	NA	CASSERRGLGYTF
TRBV19	TRBJ2-3	TRBD1	CASSRTGDTDTQYF
TRBV15	TRBJ2-7	NA	CATSRDISYEQYF
TRBV4-2	TRBJ2-1	NA	CASSQDWAGENEQFF
TRBV5-4	TRBJ1-1	NA	CASSLEGLMNTEAFF
TRBV2	TRBJ2-2	NA	CASRDRRNTGELFF
TRBV7-2	TRBJ1-6	TRBD1	CASSLDGQGVSPLHF
TRBV19	TRBJ2-1	NA	CASSILAPYNEQFF
TRBV7-2	TRBJ2-5	NA	CASSPQGTETQYF
TRBV13	TRBJ1-5	NA	CASSTPCEAVGYSNQPQHF
TRBV5-4	TRBJ1-2	NA	CASSLDRAGRGYTF
TRBV5-8	TRBJ2-5	NA	CASSAGQQETQYF
TRBV6-2/TRBV6-3	TRBJ1-1	NA	CASSPSYTEAFF
TRBV9	TRBJ2-1	TRBD1	CASSAGPGTDFGQFF
TRBV10-3	TRBJ2-6	TRBD2	CAIRETSGGHSGANVLTF
TRBV11-1	TRBJ2-2	NA	CASSPQGNTGELFF
TRBV30	TRBJ2-7	TRBD2	CAWSLEAGVGDEQYF
TRBV7-3	TRBJ2-1	NA	CASSSGLLDEQFF
TRBV2	TRBJ1-2	NA	CASSEAGAGGYTF
TRBV5-1	TRBJ2-6	NA	CASSSSSGANVLTF
TRBV7-6	TRBJ2-7	TRBD1	CASSLGGQGYEQYF
TRBV10-3	TRBJ1-3	TRBD1	CAISAGTGTGNTIYF
TRBV2	TRBJ2-7	TRBD2	CASSVTSGSYEQYF
TRBV9	TRBJ1-6	NA	CASGGGAGSPLHF
TRBV29-1	TRBJ1-3	TRBD1	CSVDDRAFSGNTIYF
TRBV28	TRBJ2-3	TRBD2	CASTLAGASGDTQYF
TRBV5-1	TRBJ1-4	NA	CASSLGGSEEKLFF
TRBV5-8	TRBJ2-5	TRBD1	CASNRDRGETQYF
TRBV5-1	TRBJ1-5	TRBD1	CASSLEAGQGYQPQHF
TRBV18	TRBJ2-7	TRBD2	CASSSTSGYEQYF
TRBV5-1	TRBJ2-6	TRBD2	CASSLGLTSGRSGANVLTF
TRBV6-6	TRBJ2-2	TRBD1	CASSRRGQLIGGTGGELFF
TRBV7-9	TRBJ2-5	TRBD2	CASSPRGGRVQETQYF
TRBV11-1	TRBJ1-3	NA	CASSLHRAGNTIYF